Following are 13 T cell receptor beta chains from one sample sequenced in a study of T cell repertoires in cytomegalovirus infection. These TCRs are of unknown antigen specificity. In TCRdb, the reads were re-called with MiXCR into one record per CDR3 protein. This table holds some 940,000 distinct CDR3 sequences, roughly 30% found once. Sequenced material: cultured CD8+ T cells from PBMCs, taken from culture after CMV antigen stimulation. These receptors all stem from a human donor in good health (CMV status not recorded). Some clones in this sample may be carry-over from other donors' samples.

This clonotype was seen a handful of times. This sequence joins TRBV7-9 and TRBJ2-1; 9 positions match TRBD1. Germline lookup yields CDR1 SEHNR and CDR2 FQNEAQ (reference sequence). V lost 5 bases to trimming and J lost 5 bases; unmatched junction nucleotides: 7. The CDR3 contains 15 residues. CDR3 region: CASSRRDRENNEQFF. CDR3 DNA: TGTGCCAGCAGCCGCCGGGACAGGGAGAACAATGAGCAGTTCTTC.

V gene TRBV27 combines with J gene TRBJ1-6, with TRBD1 as a possible D gene (5 bases). Germline V gene lookup returns CDR1 MNHEY and CDR2 SMNVEV (reference sequence). The CDR3 is made up of 14 amino acids. V lost 6 bases and J 6 bases, leaving 12 bases between the germline ends. The CDR3 DNA reads as TGTGCCAGCAGGTTTGGACAACTTAATTCACCCCTCCACTTT. It is translated as CASRFGQLNSPLHF.

In its sample, this clonotype was seen many times. The J gene is TRBJ2-3, the V gene TRBV28, with 7 bases lining up with TRBD2. Germline-derived CDR1 and CDR2 are MDHEN and SYDVKM. V lost 4 bases to trimming and J lost 2 bases; unmatched junction nucleotides: 9. CDR3 length: 16 amino acids. The CDR3 is CASSSAWGGSTDTQYF. As DNA, the CDR3 is TGTGCCAGCAGTTCCGCTTGGGGGGGATCCACAGATACGCAGTATTTT.

At least ten counts were recorded for this clonotype. The chain joins TRBV6-2 or TRBV6-3 to TRBJ2-1; tentative D call: TRBD2 (8 bases). CDR1 is MNHEY and CDR2 is SVGEGT in the germline V gene. Trimming pared 6 bases from V and 4 bases from J, leaving 13 bases between. This CDR3 is built from 14 residues. The CDR3 region has the DNA TGTGCCAGCAGCCGGGAGGGACAGTACAATGAGCAGTTCTTC. Translating gives CASSREGQYNEQFF.

This clonotype showed up many times. The chain employs TRBV7-8 and TRBJ2-3; 11 nucleotides align to TRBD2. With 7 bases clipped from V and 0 bases from J, the junction kept 15 bases outside the gene matches. Germline CDR1 reads SGHVS; CDR2 reads FQNEAQ. There are 19 residues in the CDR3. CDR3 in amino acids: CASTPEVGLAGSSTDTQYF. CDR3 DNA: TGTGCCAGCACCCCGGAGGTAGGACTAGCGGGCTCGAGCACAGATACGCAGTATTTT.

This clonotype was picked up many times. V usage is TRBV7-2 and J usage is TRBJ1-4; 9 bases align to TRBD1. Per the germline V gene, CDR1 is SGHTA and CDR2 is FQGNSA. V gave up 1 base and J gave up 6 bases; unmatched junction bases: 3. CDR3 length: 15 amino acids. CDR3 in DNA: TGTGCCAGCAGCTTAGTCGGGACAGGGTATGAAAAACTGTTTTTT. Encoded protein: CASSLVGTGYEKLFF.

This clonotype was observed a handful of times. This chain connects TRBV12-3 or TRBV12-4 to TRBJ1-6; the D gene is possibly TRBD1 (5 bases). CDR3 size: 16 residues. The V gene lost 4 bases and the J gene lost 5 bases, with 15 bases spanning the gap. CDR3 region: CASSSWRTNNNSPLHF. DNA of the CDR3: TGTGCCAGCAGTTCTTGGAGGACAAACAATAATTCACCCCTCCACTTT.

The chain employs TRBV4-1 and TRBJ2-1; no definite D call. Germline values: CDR1 MGHRA, CDR2 YSYEKL. This CDR3 spans 12 amino acids. The V gene lost 4 bases and the J gene lost 8 bases, with 9 bases spanning the gap. The DNA of the CDR3 is TGCGCCAGCAGCCCCCCCTCATATGAGCAGTTCTTC. Protein product: CASSPPSYEQFF.

The rearrangement uses TRBV6-2 or TRBV6-3 and TRBJ2-2; no clear D gene. Germline CDR1 and CDR2: MNHEY and SVGEGT. CDR3 length: 15 amino acids. Trimming removed 7 bases at V and 6 bases at J, with 18 bases between. The CDR3 DNA follows: TGTGCCAGCATGTTACTGGGTTCGCGTGCCGGGGAGCTGTTTTTT. Encoded protein: CASMLLGSRAGELFF.

This clonotype was seen a few times. The V call is TRBV10-3, the J call TRBJ2-3, with 7 bases matching TRBD2. Trimming cost V 0 bases and J 0 bases; bases outside gene matches: 6. Germline CDR1 is ENHRY and CDR2 is SYGVKD. The CDR3 sequence is 17 residues long. The CDR3: CAISESNLAASTDTQYF. The CDR3 DNA is TGTGCCATCAGTGAGTCGAATCTAGCGGCAAGCACAGATACGCAGTATTTT.

This chain connects TRBV7-9 to TRBJ2-3, with 7 bases fitting TRBD2. CDR3 length: 15 amino acids. V lost 4 bases to trimming and J lost 8 bases; unmatched junction nucleotides: 12. In germline, CDR1 is SEHNR, CDR2 FQNEAQ (reference sequence). CDR3 DNA: TGTGCCAGCAGCTACCGAGGCACTAGCGAACCTACGCAGTATTTT. It encodes CASSYRGTSEPTQYF.

V and J are TRBV15 and TRBJ1-6; perhaps TRBD1 as D (6 bases). V was trimmed by 2 bases and J by 7 bases, leaving 9 bases between them. The CDR3 consists of 14 residues. CDR1 is LNHNV, CDR2 YYDKDF, per germline (reference sequence). The CDR3 loop reads CATSRTGLNSPLHF. CDR3 bases: TGTGCCACCAGCAGAACAGGGTTAAATTCACCCCTCCACTTT.

This clonotype has just a few counts. The chain joins TRBV19 to TRBJ1-5; 7 bases line up with TRBD1. The V gene's germline CDR1 is LNHDA and CDR2 SQIVND (reference sequence). V lost 6 bases, J lost 4 bases, and 9 bases stayed unmatched. CDR3 length: 15 amino acids. CDR3 residues: CASRIQGIGNQPQHF. For the CDR3, the DNA is TGTGCCAGTAGAATACAGGGGATAGGAAATCAGCCCCAGCATTTT.